The 9 T cell receptor beta chains below come from one sample, sequenced in a study of T-cell memory formation after mild COVID-19. TCRdb reprocessed the 5' RACE reads via MiXCR and lists one record per CDR3 protein. This sample has some 600,000 distinct CDR3 sequences, with 15% to 20% found just once. Sequenced material: PBMCs or a T cell subset sorted from them (not recorded which). Receptors originate from an adult woman who had mild COVID-19 (a few samples of this study predate the infection). Cell type and time point are not known.

The chain is built from TRBV20-1 and TRBJ2-2; 10 nucleotides match TRBD2. The CDR3 loop spans 17 amino acids. With 2 bases clipped from V and 5 bases from J, the junction kept 11 bases outside the gene matches. CDR1 DFQATT and CDR2 SNEGSKA come from the germline V gene (reference sequence). CDR3 amino acids: CSARNLAGGSQTGELFF. In nucleotides, the CDR3 is TGCAGTGCTAGAAATTTAGCGGGGGGCTCTCAAACCGGGGAGCTGTTTTTT.

The table lists this clonotype with a few counts. The chain employs TRBV9 and TRBJ2-7; D call uncertain. V was pared by 8 bases and J by 0 bases, with 15 bases between. The CDR3 runs to 14 residues. CDR1 is SGDLS and CDR2 is YYNGEE in the germline V gene. CDR3 sequence: CARALPRNSYEQYF. The CDR3 coding sequence is TGTGCCAGAGCCCTCCCTAGGAACTCCTACGAGCAGTACTTC. The full variable domain, with the rest looked up from reference TRBV9 and TRBJ2-7, is DSGVTQTPKHLITATGQRVTLRCSPRSGDLSVYWYQQSLDQGLQFLIQYYNGEERAKGNILERFSAQQFPDLHSELNLSSLELGDSALYFCARALPRNSYEQYFGPGTRLTVT.

This rearrangement joins TRBV14 to TRBJ2-7; weak D call: TRBD2 (5 bases). The CDR3 length is 15 residues. The V gene lost 4 bases and the J gene lost 2 bases, with 15 bases spanning the gap. Germline values: CDR1 SGHDN, CDR2 FVKESK. The CDR3 reads CASSRCWRRTYEQYF. The CDR3 coding sequence is TGTGCCAGCAGCCGTTGTTGGCGGAGGACCTACGAGCAGTACTTC.

The chain carries TRBV9 and TRBJ2-1; 11 bases fit TRBD2. After removal of 3 bases from V and 10 bases from J, the junction contained 3 bases not matched to a gene. Germline CDR1 reads SGDLS; CDR2 reads YYNGEE. CDR3 length equals 13 residues. CDR3 in amino acids: CASSGGLAGEQFF. CDR3 nucleotides: TGTGCCAGCAGCGGAGGACTAGCGGGCGAGCAGTTCTTC.

The V and J genes are TRBV7-2 and TRBJ1-2, with D possibly being TRBD1 (5 bases). This CDR3 region has 13 residues. Trimming removed 6 bases at V and 4 bases at J, with 12 bases between. CDR1 SGHTA and CDR2 FQGNSA come from the germline V gene. The CDR3 here is CASRYTGVYGYTF. The CDR3 DNA follows: TGTGCCAGCAGATATACAGGCGTCTATGGCTACACCTTC.

This sequence joins TRBV18 and TRBJ2-5; maybe TRBD2 (5 bases). Trimming shortened V by 1 base and J by 3 bases, and 12 bases separated the two germline ends. CDR1 is KGHSH, CDR2 LQKENI, per germline. The CDR3 is 15 residues long. This CDR3 is CASSPLGVSEETQYF. CDR3 DNA: TGTGCCAGCTCACCACTCGGGGTTAGCGAAGAGACCCAGTACTTC.

The chain recombines TRBV4-1 with TRBJ1-1, with 7 bases aligning to TRBD1. Per the germline V gene, CDR1 is MGHRA and CDR2 is YSYEKL. Trimming at V came to 10 bases and at J to 0 bases, leaving 8 bases not matched to a gene. The CDR3 is 14 residues long. CDR3 region: CATSTGTVNTEAFF. CDR3 sequence (DNA): TGCGCCACCTCGACAGGGACTGTGAACACTGAAGCTTTCTTT.

The chain employs TRBV24-1 and TRBJ2-1, with 7 nucleotides matching TRBD1. This CDR3 is built from 16 residues. Germline loops: CDR1 KGHDR, CDR2 SFDVKD. Trimming took 3 bases from V and 8 from J; bases not matched to a gene: 12. CDR3 coding DNA: TGTGCCACCAGTGATCTGGGAACAGGGGCCGGGGATGAGCAGTTCTTC. The encoded protein is CATSDLGTGAGDEQFF.

This clonotype was seen more than once but under ten times. The chain recombines TRBV2 with TRBJ1-3; tentative D call: TRBD1 (6 bases). V was clipped by 6 bases and J by 0 bases, with 12 bases between them. Germline CDR1 is SNHLY and CDR2 is FYNNEI. The CDR3 extends over 15 amino acids. The CDR3 DNA reads TGTGCCAGCAGCCGCCTGACAGGCTCTGGAAACACCATATATTTT. Its protein is CASSRLTGSGNTIYF.